The clone carrying this T cell receptor beta chain was counted between two and nine times. What it binds is not known. The sample belongs to a study of blood T cells in healthy people across ages. Study-level background: Template switching captured about one barcoded beta molecule per two T cells.

Germline assignment: CDR1 MNHEY and CDR2 SMNVEV (reference sequence). This CDR3 comprises 18 residues. V shed 10 bases and J shed 3 bases, with 28 bases lying between them. Individuals who donated were healthy Caucasians from Russia aged 6 to 90. A J-beta primer mix and a sample-barcoded 5' primer were used in a second PCR of roughly 6 to 11 cycles. TCRdb ran MiXCR on the 5' RACE reads and lists one entry per CDR3 protein. This repertoire shows fewer than 800,000 distinct CDR3 sequences, approximately 21% found once; its top ten account for roughly 3.6%. Study-wide findings and caveats: Higher diversity and more naive CD4+ cells were features of long-lived donors, compared to aged donors.

Sequenced input: blood. J is TRBJ2-1 and V is TRBV27; D possibly corresponds to TRBD2 (5 bases). The sequence was obtained from a man between 65 and 85 years old in good health. The CDR3, as DNA: TGTGCCACCAAAGAGGCCCGTGCCGCCCGGACTGGCTACAATGAGCAGTTCTTC. It yields the protein CATKEARAARTGYNEQFF.